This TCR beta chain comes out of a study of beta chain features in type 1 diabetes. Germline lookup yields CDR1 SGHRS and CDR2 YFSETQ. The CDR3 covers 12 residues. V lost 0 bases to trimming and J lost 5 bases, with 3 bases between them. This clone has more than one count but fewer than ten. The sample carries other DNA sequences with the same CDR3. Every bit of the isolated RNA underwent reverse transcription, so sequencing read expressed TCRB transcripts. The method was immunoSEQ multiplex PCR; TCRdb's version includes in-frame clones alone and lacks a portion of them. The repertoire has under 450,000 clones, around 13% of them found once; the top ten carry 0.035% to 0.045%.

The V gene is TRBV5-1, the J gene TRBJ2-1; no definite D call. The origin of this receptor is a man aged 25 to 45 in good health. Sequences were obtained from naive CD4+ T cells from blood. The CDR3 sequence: CASSLGHNEQFF. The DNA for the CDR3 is TGCGCCAGCAGCTTGGGACACAATGAGCAGTTCTTC.